The 8 T cell receptor beta chains in this list originate from one sample, sequenced in a study of metastatic and nonmetastatic thyroid tumors. Before thyroid surgery, none of the patients had received any treatment. TCRdb re-called the PCR reads with MiXCR. This sample has approximately 79,000 clones, with around 7.8% found just once. The sample was blood. These receptors all come from a female donor with papillary thyroid cancer or a benign thyroid nodule (not recorded which). Some clones in this sample may be carry-over from other donors' samples.

This clone was seen at least ten times. This chain links TRBV11-2 with TRBJ2-1, with D unresolved. Germline V gene sequence: CDR1 SGHAT, CDR2 FQNNGV. The V gene lost 8 bases and the J gene lost 0 bases, with 14 bases spanning the gap. The length of the CDR3 is 15 residues. Written as DNA, the CDR3 is TGTGCCAGCTCTCCCTTGTTTAGCTCCTACAATGAGCAGTTCTTC. It translates to CASSPLFSSYNEQFF.

This rearrangement joins TRBV9 to TRBJ1-1; D gene uncertain. The CDR3 has 14 amino acids. Trimming pared 0 bases from V and 3 bases from J, leaving 9 bases between. CDR1 and CDR2 from the germline V gene are SGDLS and YYNGEE. The CDR3 reads CASSVATSDTEAFF. The CDR3 region has the DNA TGTGCCAGCAGCGTAGCTACGTCCGACACTGAAGCTTTCTTT.

This clone was seen only a few times. A much larger clone is a single base away; this may be a read error. As DNA, the CDR3 is TGTGCCAACAGTTACGTTGGATACACTGAAGCTTTCTTT. Residues: CANSYVGYTEAFF. The chain recombines TRBV6-5 with TRBJ1-1; D unclear. The germline V gene has CDR1 MNHEY and CDR2 SVGAGI. The length of the CDR3 is 13 residues.

This clone showed up just a few times. This chain links TRBV27 with TRBJ1-3, with a tentative D call TRBD1 (6 bases). Germline assignment: CDR1 MNHEY and CDR2 SMNVEV (reference sequence). The CDR3 is 14 residues long. Deletions cut 5 bases from V and 0 bases from J, with 8 bases between. This chain's CDR3 is CASSRGGSGNTIYF. DNA for the CDR3: TGTGCCAGCAGTAGGGGGGGCTCTGGAAACACCATATATTTT.

This clone was seen only a few times. The gene calls are TRBV12-3 or TRBV12-4 and TRBJ2-7; 13 bases agree with TRBD2. The CDR3 is 13 residues long. After removal of 6 bases from V and 6 bases from J, the junction contained 2 bases not matched to a gene. The CDR3 here is CASRGLAGPEQYF. The CDR3 nucleotides are TGTGCCAGCAGGGGACTAGCGGGACCCGAGCAGTACTTC.

This clone was detected many times. V is TRBV28 and J is TRBJ1-6; D remains unclear. Germline assignment: CDR1 MDHEN and CDR2 SYDVKM. The CDR3 totals 14 residues. Trimming cost V 1 base and J 9 bases, with 10 bases left between them. The CDR3 sequence: CASSLSGSGSPLHF. The CDR3 nucleotides read TGTGCCAGCAGTTTATCCGGCAGTGGTTCACCCCTCCACTTT.

In its sample, this clone was seen many times. The chain combines TRBV27 with TRBJ2-7; 9 positions agree with TRBD1. The trim removed 3 bases at V and 5 bases at J, leaving 8 bases unmatched. Germline V gene sequence: CDR1 MNHEY, CDR2 SMNVEV (reference sequence). The CDR3 loop spans 15 amino acids. CDR3 coding DNA: TGTGCCAGCAGTTTTAAGGACAGGGGTCTGGACGAGCAGTACTTC. Protein: CASSFKDRGLDEQYF.

This clone was counted at least ten times. The rearrangement links TRBV18 to TRBJ2-1; D possibly corresponds to TRBD2 (6 bases). The V end lost 2 bases, the J end lost 1 base, and 12 bases lay between the germline ends. Per germline, CDR1 KGHSH and CDR2 LQKENI. This CDR3 has 16 residues. The CDR3 bases are TGTGCCAGCTCACCAGGGACTGGGGTTTCCTACAATGAGCAGTTCTTC. It translates to CASSPGTGVSYNEQFF.